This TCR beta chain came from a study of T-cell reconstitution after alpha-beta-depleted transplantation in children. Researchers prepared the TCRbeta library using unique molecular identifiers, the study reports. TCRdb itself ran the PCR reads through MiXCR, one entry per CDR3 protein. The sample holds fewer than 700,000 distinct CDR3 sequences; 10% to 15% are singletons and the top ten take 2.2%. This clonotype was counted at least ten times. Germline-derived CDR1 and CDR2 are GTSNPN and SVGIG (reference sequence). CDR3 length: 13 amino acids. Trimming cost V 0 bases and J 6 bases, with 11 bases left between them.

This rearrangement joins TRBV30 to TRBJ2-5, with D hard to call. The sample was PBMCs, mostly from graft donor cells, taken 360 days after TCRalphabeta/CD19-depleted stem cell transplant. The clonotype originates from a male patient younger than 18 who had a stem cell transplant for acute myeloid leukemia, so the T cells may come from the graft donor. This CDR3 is CAWSVGFWQTQYF. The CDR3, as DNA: TGTGCCTGGAGTGTAGGGTTTTGGCAGACCCAGTACTTC.